What follows is one T cell receptor beta chain and its context. Antigen: not known. The data stem from a study of CD8+CD57+ T cells in acquired aplastic anemia. Looking at the study overall: CD4+ and CD8+ cells, once sorted, gave DNA averaging 3.2 ug. Read counts for CD4+ cells (from healthy donors) averaged about 10 million. Findings of the study overall: Between patients and controls, about 30 CD8+ CDR3 sequences were found in common.

V was shortened by 9 bases and J by 3 bases, with 15 bases between the two germline ends. The germline V gene encodes CDR1 ENHRY and CDR2 SYGVKD. This CDR3 contains 14 residues. Genomic DNA served as template for TCR beta VDJ and CDR3 profiling. TCRdb fed the reads into MiXCR, producing one record per CDR3 protein. Of 120,000 or so distinct CDR3 sequences in the sample, around 48% were seen once. What was sequenced was sorted CD4+, CD8+, or CD8+CD57+ T cells (not recorded which) from PBMCs. The V gene is TRBV10-3, the J gene TRBJ1-5, with D perhaps TRBD1 (5 bases). This TCR was recovered from a human donor in good health, serving as a control. CDR3 nucleotides: TGTGCCATGAACCGGGGGGGTCCCAATCAGCCCCAGCATTTT. Translation gives CAMNRGGPNQPQHF.